Below are 3 T cell receptor beta chains sequenced from a single sample in a study of T and B cells in COVID-19 patients. Multiplex PCR with BIOMED2 TRB-A/B primer pools amplified TRB rearrangements. TCRdb itself ran the multiplex PCR reads through MiXCR, one entry per CDR3 protein. This table has tens of thousands of distinct CDR3 sequences, under 35% appearing once. Blood genomic DNA input for TRB amplification was roughly 250-550 ng. Input material: blood. All receptors come from a human donor who had recovered from COVID-19.

This chain links TRBV7-2 with TRBJ2-3, with D perhaps matching TRBD2 (6 bases). Germline V CDR1 and CDR2: SGHTA, FQGNSA. CDR3 length: 16 residues. Trimming pared 2 bases from V and 3 bases from J, leaving 15 bases between. This chain's CDR3 is CASSLMAPRGTDTQYF. The CDR3, as DNA: TGTGCCAGCAGCTTAATGGCCCCCCGGGGGACAGATACGCAGTATTTT.

V gene TRBV12-3 or TRBV12-4 combines with J gene TRBJ1-5, with D perhaps matching TRBD1 (5 bases). CDR3 length: 14 amino acids. Trimming pared 2 bases from V and 6 bases from J, leaving 11 bases between. CDR3 loop: CASSLMGTPQPQHF. The CDR3 DNA reads TGTGCCAGCAGTTTAATGGGGACCCCTCAGCCCCAGCATTTT.

Of note for this clonotype: This may arise from a read error, as a much more abundant clone is one base away. This chain uses TRBV30 with TRBJ1-6; no definite D call. The CDR3 has 14 residues. V lost 0 bases and J 6 bases, leaving 9 bases between the germline ends. Germline CDR1 and CDR2: GTSNPN and SVGIG (reference sequence). CDR3 coding DNA: TGTGCCTGGAGTGTGGTGCAAGTTAATTCACCCCTCCACTTT. Translating it yields CAWSVVQVNSPLHF.